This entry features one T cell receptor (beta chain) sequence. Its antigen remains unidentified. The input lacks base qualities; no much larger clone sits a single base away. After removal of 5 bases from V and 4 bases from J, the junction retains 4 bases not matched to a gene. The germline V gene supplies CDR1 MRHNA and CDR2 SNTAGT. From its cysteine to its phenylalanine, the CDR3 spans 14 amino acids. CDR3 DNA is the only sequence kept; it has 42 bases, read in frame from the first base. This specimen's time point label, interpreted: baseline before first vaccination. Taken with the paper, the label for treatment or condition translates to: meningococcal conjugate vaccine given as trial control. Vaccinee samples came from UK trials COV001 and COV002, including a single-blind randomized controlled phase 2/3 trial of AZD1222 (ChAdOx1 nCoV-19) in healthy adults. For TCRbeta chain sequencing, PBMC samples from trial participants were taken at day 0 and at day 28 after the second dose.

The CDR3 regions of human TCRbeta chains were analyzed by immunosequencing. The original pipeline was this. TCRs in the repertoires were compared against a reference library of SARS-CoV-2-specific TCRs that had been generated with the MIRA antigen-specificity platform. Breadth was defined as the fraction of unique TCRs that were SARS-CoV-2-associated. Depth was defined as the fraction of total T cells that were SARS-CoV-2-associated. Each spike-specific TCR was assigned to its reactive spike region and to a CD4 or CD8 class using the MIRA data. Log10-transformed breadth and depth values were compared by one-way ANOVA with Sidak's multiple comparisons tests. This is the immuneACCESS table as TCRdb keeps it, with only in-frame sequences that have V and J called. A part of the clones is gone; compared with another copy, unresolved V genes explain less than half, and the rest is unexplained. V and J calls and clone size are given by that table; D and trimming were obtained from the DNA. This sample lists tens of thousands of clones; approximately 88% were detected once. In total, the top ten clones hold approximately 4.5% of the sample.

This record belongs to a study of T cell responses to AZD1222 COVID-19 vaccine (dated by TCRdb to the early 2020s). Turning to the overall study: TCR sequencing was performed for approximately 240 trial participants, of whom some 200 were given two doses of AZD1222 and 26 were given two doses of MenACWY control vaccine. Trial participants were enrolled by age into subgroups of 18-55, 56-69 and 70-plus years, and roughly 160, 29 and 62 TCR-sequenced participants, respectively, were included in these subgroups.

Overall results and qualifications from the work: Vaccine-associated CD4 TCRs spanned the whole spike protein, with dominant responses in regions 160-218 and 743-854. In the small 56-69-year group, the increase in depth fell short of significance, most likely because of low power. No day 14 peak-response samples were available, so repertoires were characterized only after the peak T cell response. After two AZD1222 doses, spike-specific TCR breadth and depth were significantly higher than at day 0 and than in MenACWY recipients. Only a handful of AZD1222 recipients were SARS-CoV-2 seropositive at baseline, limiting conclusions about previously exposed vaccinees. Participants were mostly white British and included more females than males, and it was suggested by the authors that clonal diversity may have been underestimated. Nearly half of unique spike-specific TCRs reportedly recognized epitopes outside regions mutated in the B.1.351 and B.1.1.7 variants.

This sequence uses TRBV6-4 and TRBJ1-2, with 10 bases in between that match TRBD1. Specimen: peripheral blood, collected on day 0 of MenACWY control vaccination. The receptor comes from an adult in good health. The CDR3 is CASSSTGGSYGYTF. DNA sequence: TGTGCCAGCAGTTCGACAGGGGGCAGCTATGGCTACACCTTC.